The entry below gives a single T cell receptor (beta chain) sequence along with its context. These data originate in a study of T cell changes during pregnancy in multiple sclerosis. The CDR3 is 12 residues long. Losses at the gene ends were 2 bases for V and 10 bases for J; bases not matched to a gene: 1. Germline assignment: CDR1 SGHNT and CDR2 YYREEE (reference sequence). The protocol was immunoSEQ multiplex PCR, while the TCRdb copy is restricted to in-frame clones and leaves out a portion. Among around 50,000 clones, about nine tenths were seen once, and the ten largest hold about 0.6%. The receptor was derived from a female donor with multiple sclerosis, enrolled in a pregnancy study. The chain employs TRBV5-4 and TRBJ1-1, with TRBD1 identical over 11 bases. Sequencing used CD4+ T cells from peripheral blood mononuclear cells, obtained after pregnancy. The CDR3 loop reads CASSFGQGAAFF. In nucleotides, the CDR3 is TGTGCCAGCAGCTTCGGACAGGGGGCAGCTTTCTTT.